Reported below is one T cell receptor (beta chain). This specimen belongs to a study of identical twins. TCRdb re-called the 5' RACE reads through MiXCR, storing one row per CDR3 protein. The sample has a few hundred thousand distinct CDR3 sequences, more than 9% seen once; the top ten hold approximately 7.6%. V was pared by 1 base and J by 4 bases, with 7 bases between. The germline CDR1 and CDR2 sequences are SGHVS and FNYEAQ. The CDR3 sequence is 13 residues long. A further study also used this sample, focusing on yellow fever vaccine responses in identical twins.

This chain joins TRBV7-6 and TRBJ1-1, with a possible D match to TRBD1 (6 bases). The sequence derives from a woman in her late teens or twenties in good health. Source material: CD8+ T cells sorted from blood. The CDR3 sequence is CASSLETGTEAFF. In nucleotides, the CDR3 is TGTGCCAGCAGCTTAGAGACAGGCACTGAAGCTTTCTTT.